These T cell receptor beta chains were read from a single sample in a study of T cell repertoires in cytomegalovirus infection. These receptors lack a known antigen. MiXCR was run by TCRdb on the reads, yielding one entry per CDR3 protein. The sample contains approximately 910,000 distinct CDR3 sequences, around 32% of which appear only once. The sequenced sample was cultured CD8+ T cells from PBMCs, obtained from culture after CMV antigen stimulation. The receptors come from a human donor in good health (CMV status not recorded). Some clones in this sample may be carry-over from other donors' samples. CDR3s include the opening cysteine and the closing phenylalanine or tryptophan. The D gene is left open where the match is weak. Size values are once, few and many counts, or a class for expanded clones, and some rows have none.

>TRBV10-3|TRBD2|TRBJ2-7|-
CAISESGGDGAYEQYF
TGTGCCATCAGTGAGTCGGGGGGGGACGGCGCCTACGAGCAGTACTTC
>TRBV19|TRBD1|TRBJ1-1|-
CASSPRDRVPEAFF
TGTGCCAGTAGTCCCCGGGACAGGGTTCCTGAAGCTTTCTTT
>TRBV25-1|-|TRBJ2-1|-
CASSAGSASEQFF
TGTGCCAGCAGTGCCGGGTCCGCGAGTGAGCAGTTCTTC
>TRBV12-3/TRBV12-4|-|TRBJ1-6|-
CASSFDQGSNSPLHF
TGTGCCAGCAGTTTTGACCAGGGAAGTAATTCACCCCTCCACTTT
>TRBV10-3|-|TRBJ1-1|many
CAISEIRENTEAFF
TGTGCCATCAGTGAGATAAGGGAAAACACTGAAGCTTTCTTT
>TRBV29-1|-|TRBJ2-2|few
CSVWSNTGELFF
TGCAGCGTTTGGTCGAACACCGGGGAGCTGTTTTTT
>TRBV5-6|-|TRBJ2-6|few
CASSFFEGGETGANVLTF
TGTGCCAGCAGCTTTTTCGAGGGGGGGGAGACTGGGGCCAACGTCCTGACTTTC
>TRBV7-9|TRBD1|TRBJ1-2|few
CASSLGQGIYYGYTF
TGTGCCAGCAGCTTGGGACAGGGGATCTACTATGGCTACACCTTC
>TRBV7-8|-|TRBJ2-7|many
CASSLEGDTTTYEQYF
TGTGCCAGCAGCTTAGAGGGGGACACGACTACCTACGAGCAGTACTTC
>TRBV12-3/TRBV12-4|TRBD1|TRBJ1-2|many
CASSRDREYGYTF
TGTGCCAGCAGCCGTGACAGGGAATATGGCTACACCTTC
>TRBV19|-|TRBJ1-4|-
CASTPGTRGEKLFF
TGTGCCAGTACCCCGGGCACTCGGGGGGAAAAACTGTTTTTT
>TRBV6-2/TRBV6-3|-|TRBJ2-2|-
CASSYPEAGLNTGELFF
TGTGCCAGCAGTTACCCAGAGGCGGGGTTGAACACCGGGGAGCTGTTTTTT
>TRBV11-3|-|TRBJ2-1|few
CASSFFENEQFF
TGTGCCAGCAGCTTCTTCGAAAATGAGCAGTTCTTC
>TRBV12-3/TRBV12-4|-|TRBJ1-1|many
CASSFQGAAEAFF
TGTGCCAGCAGTTTTCAGGGTGCAGCTGAAGCTTTCTTT
>TRBV12-3/TRBV12-4|-|TRBJ2-1|-
CASSLDGGEQFF
TGTGCCAGCAGTTTAGACGGGGGAGAGCAGTTCTTC
>TRBV5-4|-|TRBJ2-3|-
CASSYGLPLSTDTQYF
TGTGCCAGCAGCTATGGACTACCTCTAAGCACAGATACGCAGTATTTT
>TRBV7-9|-|TRBJ2-5|few
CASSPLKTRETQYF
TGTGCCAGCAGCCCCCTAAAGACCAGGGAGACCCAGTACTTC
>TRBV2|-|TRBJ1-3|-
CASSGGDGNTIYF
TGTGCCAGCAGTGGCGGGGATGGAAACACCATATATTTT
>TRBV4-2|TRBD1|TRBJ2-1|many
CASSPWTGNHEQFF
TGTGCCAGCAGCCCCTGGACAGGGAACCATGAGCAGTTCTTC
>TRBV6-2/TRBV6-3|TRBD2|TRBJ2-3|few
CASSYSETSGEYTDTQYF
TGTGCCAGCAGTTACTCGGAGACTAGCGGGGAATACACAGATACGCAGTATTTT
>TRBV27|-|TRBJ2-5|-
CAIELPETQYF
TGTGCCATCGAACTCCCGGAGACCCAGTACTTC
>TRBV27|-|TRBJ2-1|-
CASSPDFDSYNEQFF
TGTGCCAGCAGTCCCGACTTTGATTCCTACAATGAGCAGTTCTTC
>TRBV27|-|TRBJ2-7|few
CASSPTGDASYEQYF
TGTGCCAGCAGTCCCACCGGGGATGCCTCCTACGAGCAGTACTTC
>TRBV18|TRBD1|TRBJ1-1|-
CASSPGTEIEAFF
TGTGCCAGCTCACCCGGGACAGAGATTGAAGCTTTCTTT
>TRBV6-2/TRBV6-3|-|TRBJ2-4|-
CASSYLAEGNIQYF
TGTGCCAGCAGTTACCTGGCGGAGGGGAACATTCAGTACTTC
>TRBV19|TRBD1|TRBJ2-2|few
CASTPGQSSNTGELFF
TGTGCCAGTACGCCGGGACAGTCTTCGAACACCGGGGAGCTGTTTTTT
>TRBV11-2|TRBD1|TRBJ2-1|few
CASSQTGIEQFF
TGTGCCAGCAGCCAGACAGGGATTGAGCAGTTCTTC
>TRBV11-3|TRBD1|TRBJ1-1|many
CASSRDRGRGTEAFF
TGTGCCAGCAGCCGGGACAGGGGGAGAGGTACTGAAGCTTTCTTT
>TRBV4-3|-|TRBJ1-3|few
CASSQAGDFGNTIYF
TGCGCCAGCAGCCAAGCGGGGGACTTTGGAAACACCATATATTTT
>TRBV27|-|TRBJ1-2|-
CASSAVQGPNYGYTF
TGTGCCAGCAGTGCCGTACAGGGCCCCAACTATGGCTACACCTTC
>TRBV5-5|-|TRBJ1-1|-
CASSLAGSSEAFF
TGTGCCAGCAGCTTGGCCGGGTCCAGTGAAGCTTTCTTT
>TRBV2|-|TRBJ1-3|-
CASSEWGKGSGNTIYF
TGTGCCAGCAGTGAATGGGGGAAGGGGTCCGGAAACACCATATATTTT
>TRBV6-5|-|TRBJ2-5|few
CASSYYGGKETQYF
TGTGCCAGCAGTTATTACGGGGGAAAAGAGACCCAGTACTTC
>TRBV6-5|-|TRBJ1-2|-
CASSYGAGDGYTF
TGTGCCAGCAGTTACGGTGCTGGGGACGGCTACACCTTC
>TRBV5-1|-|TRBJ1-1|-
CASSLEGYFGRGDTEAFF
TGCGCCAGCAGCTTGGAGGGGTACTTCGGCCGTGGGGACACTGAAGCTTTCTTT
>TRBV15|-|TRBJ2-3|-
CVTSRVEGPGIDTQYF
TGTGTCACCAGCAGAGTTGAGGGGCCTGGTATCGATACGCAGTATTTT
>TRBV27|-|TRBJ1-6|-
CASSYRGGRDSPLHF
TGTGCCAGCAGTTATCGTGGGGGGAGAGATTCACCCCTCCACTTT
>TRBV7-8|TRBD1|TRBJ2-3|many
CASSLLRGPSTDTQYF
TGTGCCAGCAGCTTACTCAGGGGGCCTAGCACAGATACGCAGTATTTT
>TRBV7-9|-|TRBJ2-3|few
CASSPVAGASTDTQYF
TGTGCCAGCAGCCCCGTGGCGGGGGCCAGCACAGATACGCAGTATTTT
>TRBV27|-|TRBJ2-3|few
CASSIQNTDTQYF
TGTGCCAGCAGTATCCAAAACACAGATACGCAGTATTTT
>TRBV7-9|TRBD1|TRBJ2-5|-
CASSLPQGAKETQYF
TGTGCCAGCAGCTTACCCCAGGGGGCCAAAGAGACCCAGTACTTC
>TRBV13|TRBD1|TRBJ2-1|few
CASSQPPGTVYNEQFF
TGTGCCAGCAGCCAACCCCCCGGGACAGTTTACAATGAGCAGTTCTTC
>TRBV19|-|TRBJ1-6|-
CASRPGQSSYNSPLHF
TGTGCCAGTAGACCGGGACAAAGCTCCTATAATTCACCCCTCCACTTT
>TRBV27|TRBD1|TRBJ1-2|-
CATGQAHFNYGYTF
TGTGCCACGGGACAGGCCCATTTTAACTATGGCTACACCTTC
>TRBV19|TRBD1|TRBJ1-5|few
CASSIRTETGSNQPQHF
TGTGCCAGTAGTATAAGGACGGAGACAGGGAGCAATCAGCCCCAGCATTTT
>TRBV7-2|-|TRBJ1-5|-
CASSLVTGADQPQHF
TGTGCCAGCAGCTTAGTGACGGGGGCGGATCAGCCCCAGCATTTT
>TRBV12-3/TRBV12-4|TRBD1|TRBJ2-2|few
CASSLEGQGITGELFF
TGTGCCAGCAGTTTAGAGGGACAGGGTATAACCGGGGAGCTGTTTTTT
>TRBV20-1|TRBD1|TRBJ2-2|-
CSARKADRGLTGELFF
TGCAGTGCTCGTAAGGCGGACAGGGGATTAACCGGGGAGCTGTTTTTT
>TRBV4-1|-|TRBJ2-1|-
CASSQDRRNNEQFF
TGCGCCAGCAGCCAAGATCGGAGGAACAATGAGCAGTTCTTC
>TRBV10-3|-|TRBJ2-3|-
CAIVGSSTDTQYF
TGTGCCATCGTGGGGAGCTCTACAGATACGCAGTATTTT
>TRBV11-2|TRBD2|TRBJ2-1|many
CASSLLAATYNEQFF
TGTGCCAGCAGCTTACTAGCGGCTACCTACAATGAGCAGTTCTTC
>TRBV7-2|-|TRBJ2-1|many
CASSWGPPYSYNEQFF
TGTGCCAGCAGCTGGGGACCTCCCTACTCCTACAATGAGCAGTTCTTC
>TRBV29-1|-|TRBJ1-1|few
CSTSRVTEAFF
TGCAGCACCTCCAGGGTGACTGAAGCTTTCTTT
>TRBV5-6|TRBD2|TRBJ2-1|-
CASRTGTSNHEQFF
TGTGCCAGCAGGACCGGGACTAGCAACCATGAGCAGTTCTTC
>TRBV6-5|-|TRBJ1-6|-
CASSKASGNSPLHF
TGTGCCAGCAGTAAAGCATCGGGTAATTCACCCCTCCACTTT
>TRBV6-5|-|TRBJ2-3|many
CASSYSDFDTQYF
TGTGCCAGCAGTTACTCGGACTTCGATACGCAGTATTTT
>TRBV10-3|TRBD1|TRBJ2-3|-
CAISEGQGASTDTQYF
TGTGCCATCAGTGAGGGACAGGGCGCTAGCACAGATACGCAGTATTTT
>TRBV27|-|TRBJ1-6|few
CASSLGGSGSPLHF
TGTGCCAGCAGTTTAGGGGGATCGGGGTCACCCCTCCACTTT
>TRBV7-9|-|TRBJ1-1|-
CASSLGQFEEAFF
TGTGCCAGCAGCTTAGGACAGTTTGAGGAAGCTTTCTTT
>TRBV28|-|TRBJ1-5|-
CASTPGGGTGGYQPQHF
TGTGCCAGCACCCCCGGGGGGGGTACTGGTGGTTATCAGCCCCAGCATTTT